These 19 T cell receptor beta chains were all obtained from the same sample, sequenced in a study of shared clonotypes between healthy human individuals. TCRdb's table, derived via immunoSEQ multiplex PCR, lists solely in-frame clones and lacks some. The table records around 480,000 clones, about three quarters of them present only once. Material: PBMCs. The receptors were sampled from a woman aged 40 to 50 in good health. Some clones in this sample may be carry-over from other donors' samples.

The chain uses TRBV9 and TRBJ2-4; D possibly uses TRBD1 or TRBD2 (7 bases each). The germline CDR1 and CDR2 sequences are SGDLS and YYNGEE. This CDR3 contains 16 residues. Trimming took off 0 bases at V and 5 bases at J, with 15 bases between the two ends. The DNA of the CDR3 is TGTGCCAGCAGCGTAGATGGGGGAGGGGGCGAAAACATTCAGTACTTC. Protein sequence: CASSVDGGGGENIQYF.

The chain is built from TRBV9 and TRBJ2-2; 7 nucleotides match TRBD2. Trimming took 7 bases from V and 7 from J; bases not matched to a gene: 10. The CDR3 runs 14 residues. The germline V gene has CDR1 SGDLS and CDR2 YYNGEE. In DNA form, the CDR3 reads TGTGCCAGCGCGGGGTTAGCGGGTGGCGGGGAGCTGTTTTTT. It encodes CASAGLAGGGELFF.

This sequence joins TRBV28 and TRBJ1-2; D is perhaps TRBD1 (6 bases). Germline CDR1 MDHEN, CDR2 SYDVKM. This CDR3 has 14 residues. V shed 3 bases and J shed 8 bases, with 16 bases lying between them. The CDR3 spells CASSFIQGNVGYTF. DNA for the CDR3: TGTGCCAGCAGTTTCATACAGGGTAATGTGGGCTACACCTTC.

With respect to this clone: The CDR3 carries no conserved terminal phenylalanine or tryptophan, so it likely arises from a read error. The V call is TRBV30, the J call TRBJ1-1; D unresolved. Between the trimmed V and J ends, which lost 1 base and 5 bases, there was a span of 11 bases. The CDR3 loop spans 13 amino acids. Germline CDR1 is GTSNPN and CDR2 is SVGIG (reference sequence). CDR3 loop: CAWSEIAETEAFS. CDR3 nucleotides: TGTGCCTGGAGTGAGATAGCGGAGACTGAAGCTTTCTCT.

CDR3 DNA: TGTGCCAGCAGCTTAGCTGGTAGCGGGGGCGAGCAGTACTTC. Translation gives CASSLAGSGGEQYF. This chain links TRBV11-3 with TRBJ2-7, with 9 bases identical to TRBD2. Germline loops: CDR1 SGHNT, CDR2 YENEEA. The V and J ends lost 1 base and 6 bases, in that order; junction bases with no gene match: 4. The CDR3 is made up of 14 amino acids.

This chain uses TRBV7-2 with TRBJ2-1; D remains ambiguous. Germline CDR1 SGHTA, CDR2 FQGNSA. CDR3 length: 14 residues. The ends were cut back, 2 bases at V and 5 bases at J, with 10 bases in the middle. CDR3 protein: CASSLFRSDNEQFF. The CDR3 DNA follows: TGTGCCAGCAGCTTATTCAGGTCTGACAATGAGCAGTTCTTC.

The chain employs TRBV5-1 and TRBJ2-5; unclear D gene. The ends were cut back, 0 bases at V and 2 bases at J, with 8 bases in the middle. CDR1 and CDR2 from the germline V gene are SGHRS and YFSETQ. The CDR3 is 14 residues long. CDR3 region: CASSLANSQETQYF. CDR3 in DNA: TGCGCCAGCAGCTTGGCCAACTCACAAGAGACCCAGTACTTC.

V usage is TRBV5-1 and J usage is TRBJ2-1, with TRBD2 as a possible D gene (6 bases). The CDR3 extends over 15 amino acids. CDR1 SGHRS and CDR2 YFSETQ come from the germline V gene. V was cut by 5 bases and J by 8 bases, with 20 bases left in between. The DNA of the CDR3 is TGCGCCAGCAGTAGTTATGGGGCTAGCGATCATGAGCAGTTCTTC. Protein sequence: CASSSYGASDHEQFF. Full variable domain (rest looked up from reference TRBV5-1 and TRBJ2-1): KAGVTQTPRYLIKTRGQQVTLSCSPISGHRSVSWYQQTPGQGLQFLFEYFSETQRNKGNFPGRFSGRQFSNSRSEMNVSTLELGDSALYLCASSSYGASDHEQFFGPGTRLTVL.

The V and J genes are TRBV2 and TRBJ1-2, with D maybe TRBD1 (6 bases). V lost 6 bases, J lost 4 bases, and 15 bases lay in between. The CDR3 sequence is 14 residues long. Per germline, CDR1 SNHLY and CDR2 FYNNEI. The CDR3 DNA is TGTGCCAGCAGGGACAGACTTCTCACCTATGGCTACACCTTC. Encoded protein: CASRDRLLTYGYTF.

The rearrangement uses TRBV9 and TRBJ2-1; TRBD1 agrees at 7 bases. The CDR3 totals 17 residues. The V and J ends lost 1 base and 5 bases, in that order; junction bases with no gene match: 12. The germline CDR1 and CDR2 sequences are SGDLS and YYNGEE. The CDR3 region is CASSVRVSGGKNNEQFF. The CDR3 DNA reads TGTGCCAGCAGCGTAAGGGTTTCAGGGGGTAAGAACAATGAGCAGTTCTTC.

The chain is built from TRBV6-4 and TRBJ1-5, with D perhaps TRBD1 (6 bases). Trimming took 0 bases from V and 3 from J, leaving 15 bases between them. Germline CDR1 is MRHNA and CDR2 is SNTAGT. This CDR3 has 17 amino acids. The CDR3 sequence is CASSDSKGAGANQPQHF. CDR3 bases: TGTGCCAGCAGTGACTCGAAAGGGGCAGGGGCCAATCAGCCCCAGCATTTT.

As for this clone: A read error may be the cause here, since a much bigger clone is one base away. V usage is TRBV7-2 and J usage is TRBJ2-7, with 13 bases lining up with TRBD2. J was trimmed by 2 bases and V by 5 bases; bases with no gene match: 3. Germline V gives CDR1 SGHTA, CDR2 FQGNSA. This CDR3 comprises 15 residues. In nucleotides, the CDR3 is TGTGCCAGCAGCCCCGGGACTAGCGGGACCTACGAGCAGTACTTC. It encodes CASSPGTSGTYEQYF.

CDR3 amino acids: CSAARQGANTQYF. In DNA form, the CDR3 reads TGCAGCGCCGCACGACAGGGGGCAAATACGCAGTATTTT. V usage is TRBV29-1 and J usage is TRBJ2-3, with 10 bases that match TRBD1. This CDR3 comprises 13 residues. V gave up 7 bases and J gave up 7 bases; unmatched junction bases: 8. Germline V lookup: CDR1 SQVTM, CDR2 ANQGSEA.

The chain joins TRBV11-2 to TRBJ2-1; D may be TRBD1 or TRBD2 (5 bases each). The germline V and J ends were trimmed by 1 base and 10 bases, with 14 bases remaining between them. CDR1 and CDR2 from the germline V gene are SGHAT and FQNNGV. This CDR3 is 14 amino acids long. The CDR3, as DNA: TGTGCCAGCAGCTTAGTCACGGGACCCAGCGAGCAGTTCTTC. The encoded protein is CASSLVTGPSEQFF. Together with reference TRBV11-2 and TRBJ2-1, the CDR3 gives the full variable domain: EAGVAQSPRYKIIEKRQSVAFWCNPISGHATLYWYQQILGQGPKLLIQFQNNGVVDDSQLPKDRFSAERLKGVDSTLKIQPAKLEDSAVYLCASSLVTGPSEQFFGPGTRLTVL.

The CDR3 here is CAASSGVNEQFF. In DNA form, the CDR3 reads TGTGCCGCCTCCTCCGGGGTAAATGAGCAGTTCTTC. The chain links TRBV30 to TRBJ2-1, with D possibly being TRBD2 (5 bases). The ends were cut back, 8 bases at V and 7 bases at J, with 15 bases in the middle. The CDR3 spans 12 residues. Germline assignment: CDR1 GTSNPN and CDR2 SVGIG (reference sequence).

This rearrangement joins TRBV14 to TRBJ2-1, with TRBD2 matching over 8 bases. Per germline, CDR1 SGHDN and CDR2 FVKESK. The CDR3 has 17 amino acids. V was clipped by 0 bases and J by 6 bases; unmatched bases: 10. CDR3 residues: CASSQDRGSGTSNEQFF. The CDR3 DNA is TGTGCCAGCAGCCAAGATCGGGGTAGCGGGACTAGCAATGAGCAGTTCTTC. The variable domain in full, completed from reference TRBV14 and TRBJ2-1, reads EAGVTQFPSHSVIEKGQTVTLRCDPISGHDNLYWYRRVMGKEIKFLLHFVKESKQDESGMPNNRFLAERTGGTYSTLKVQPAELEDSGVYFCASSQDRGSGTSNEQFFGPGTRLTVL.

This clone came up a few times. This sequence joins TRBV10-1 and TRBJ1-1; a possible D gene is TRBD1 (5 bases). Trimming removed 6 bases at V and 0 bases at J, with 8 bases between. This CDR3 has 13 residues. Germline CDR1 reads WNHNN; CDR2 reads SYGVQD (reference sequence). As DNA, the CDR3 is TGCGCCAGCAGCCCGGGACTGAACACTGAAGCTTTCTTT. It is translated as CASSPGLNTEAFF.

The chain combines TRBV6-1 with TRBJ2-4; D is uncertain. The CDR3 loop spans 15 amino acids. Per germline, CDR1 MNHNS and CDR2 SASEGT. V lost 0 bases and J lost 10, with 16 bases in between. CDR3 region: CASSEAGLLAPIQYF. The CDR3 DNA sequence: TGTGCCAGCAGTGAAGCCGGTTTATTAGCCCCGATTCAGTACTTC.

The count of this clone is one. The chain combines TRBV27 with TRBJ2-7, with D perhaps TRBD2 (5 bases). Germline V gene data show CDR1 as MNHEY and CDR2 as SMNVEV (reference sequence). V was cut by 9 bases and J by 3 bases, with 9 bases left in between. The CDR3 spans 11 residues. CDR3 in amino acids: CASAGRYEQYF. Here the CDR3 DNA reads TGTGCCAGTGCGGGCCGCTACGAGCAGTACTTC.